These 13 T cell receptor beta chains share one sample of origin, sequenced in a study of T-cell reconstitution after alpha-beta-depleted transplantation in children (dated by TCRdb to about 2016). Receptor amplification or capture employed PCR. Sequencing used an Illumina HiSeq 2500. Molecular barcoding was employed in the preparation of TCR libraries, with unique molecular identifiers being used to normalize TCRbeta repertoire quantification. TCRdb's own reprocessing of the public reads used fastp at Q25 and MiXCR and kept productive beta chains. Every distinct CDR3 protein forms one entry, paired with its most common genes and DNA. Present in this sample are 550,000 to 800,000 distinct CDR3 sequences, over 10% of which were seen just once. The top ten hold around 0.76% of the sample. What this sample's treatment or condition label stands for: allogeneic hematopoietic cell transplantation with graft depleted of TCRalphabeta T cells and CD19 B cells.

Sequencing used PBMCs, obtained before TCRalphabeta/CD19-depleted stem cell transplant. The receptors originated from a girl aged 2-10 years with congenital amegakaryocytic thrombocytopenia, due to receive a stem cell transplant.

The CDR3 region is CASSLVWYETQYF. The CDR3 DNA reads as TGCGCCAGCAGCTTGGTCTGGTATGAGACCCAGTACTTC. The chain employs TRBV5-1 and TRBJ2-5; the D is unclear. The CDR3 has 13 residues. The ends were cut back, 0 bases at V and 5 bases at J, with 8 bases in the middle. Germline CDR1 is SGHRS and CDR2 is YFSETQ.

This clonotype appeared many times. The chain links TRBV20-1 to TRBJ2-7, with 7 bases aligning to TRBD1. The V segment lost 2 bases and the J segment 4 bases; nucleotides outside the gene matches: 5. The germline CDR1 and CDR2 sequences are DFQATT and SNEGSKA (reference sequence). The CDR3 contains 13 residues. CDR3 sequence (DNA): TGCAGTGCTAGACCCCGGGACAGATACGAGCAGTACTTC. It encodes CSARPRDRYEQYF.

The chain has TRBV12-3 or TRBV12-4 and TRBJ2-3; 7 nucleotides align to TRBD2. V gave up 6 bases and J gave up 5 bases; unmatched junction bases: 11. This CDR3 is 15 amino acids long. The CDR3 DNA reads as TGTGCCAGCAGCCTTGGGGGGGGTGGACAAGATACGCAGTATTTT. Residues: CASSLGGGGQDTQYF.

In its sample, this clonotype was seen many times. This chain joins TRBV29-1 and TRBJ1-2; D is possibly TRBD1 (5 bases). Per the germline V gene, CDR1 is SQVTM and CDR2 is ANQGSEA. The CDR3 runs to 11 residues. The CDR3 spells CSVRDVYGYTF. CDR3 nucleotide sequence: TGCAGTGTCCGGGACGTATATGGCTACACCTTC.

This chain uses TRBV7-3 with TRBJ1-6; no clear D gene. This CDR3 is 15 amino acids long. From germline, CDR1 is SGHTA and CDR2 FQGTGA. The V gene lost 0 bases and the J gene lost 9 bases, with 12 bases spanning the gap. CDR3 residues: CASSLTGIASSPLHF. The CDR3 bases are TGTGCCAGCAGCTTAACCGGGATAGCAAGTTCACCCCTCCACTTT.

This clonotype came up many times. The CDR3 nucleotides are TGTGCCAGCAGTTTATTGGCGGGAAAGCGCTCCTACGAGCAGTACTTC. Its translation is CASSLLAGKRSYEQYF. The chain combines TRBV27 with TRBJ2-7; tentative D call: TRBD2 (6 bases). The CDR3 runs to 16 residues. The V gene lost 1 base and the J gene lost 0 bases, with 13 bases spanning the gap. The germline gives CDR1 MNHEY, CDR2 SMNVEV (reference sequence).

This clonotype has just a few counts. The chain employs TRBV6-5 and TRBJ2-1, with 12 bases that match TRBD2. This CDR3 contains 17 residues. V was pared by 2 bases and J by 4 bases, with 6 bases of the junction left unmatched. From germline, CDR1 is MNHEY and CDR2 SVGAGI. The CDR3 reads CASSYPTSGSRYNEQFF. CDR3 in DNA: TGTGCCAGCAGTTACCCGACTAGCGGGAGTCGGTACAATGAGCAGTTCTTC.

This clonotype has more than one count but fewer than ten. This CDR3 reads CASSPLPAGFKEQYF. DNA of the CDR3: TGTGCCAGCAGTCCCCTTCCGGCGGGATTTAAAGAGCAGTACTTC. This chain uses TRBV27 with TRBJ2-7, with D possibly TRBD2 on 6 matching bases. The CDR3 sequence is 15 residues long. Looked up from germline, CDR1 is MNHEY and CDR2 is SMNVEV (reference sequence). With 5 bases removed from V and 7 bases from J, the gap between germline ends came to 21 bases.

On this clonotype: At one of its ends the junction is not consistent with the germline gene, which may arise from a read error. The V gene is TRBV3-1, the J gene TRBJ2-1; 10 bases match TRBD2. The CDR3 extends over 14 amino acids. CDR1 is LGHDT and CDR2 is YNNKEL in the germline V gene (reference sequence). The CDR3 bases are TGTGCCAGCAGCGAAGAAGCGGGGGGGAATGAGCAGTTCTTC. Residues: CASSEEAGGNEQFF.

This clonotype was detected only a few times. The chain employs TRBV20-1 and TRBJ2-7; 10 bases are shared with TRBD1. The germline V gene has CDR1 DFQATT and CDR2 SNEGSKA (reference sequence). The CDR3 runs 13 residues. J gave up 9 bases and V 6 bases, and 11 bases lay outside the gene matches. The CDR3 loop reads CSADRGPKTGQYF. CDR3 nucleotides: TGCAGTGCCGACAGGGGGCCCAAAACAGGGCAGTACTTC.

This clonotype turned up a few times. This may come from a read error, since a much larger clone is one base off. V and J are TRBV29-1 and TRBJ1-1; TRBD1 matches 7 bases. The J segment lost 4 bases and the V segment lost 4 bases, leaving 3 bases of the junction unmatched. Germline-derived CDR1 and CDR2 are SQVTM and ANQGSEA. CDR3 length equals 12 residues. This CDR3 is CSVGAGGTEAFF. The CDR3 coding sequence is TGCAGCGTTGGGGCAGGGGGCACTGAAGCTTTCTTT.

This clonotype showed up just a few times. CDR3 nucleotide sequence: TGTGCCAGCAGTTTAGGGCAGGATGTGTATGGCTACACCTTC. Residues: CASSLGQDVYGYTF. V and J are TRBV28 and TRBJ1-2; D unresolved. Trimming shortened V by 2 bases and J by 5 bases, and 12 bases separated the two germline ends. Germline-derived CDR1 and CDR2 are MDHEN and SYDVKM. This CDR3 has 14 amino acids.

This chain joins TRBV29-1 and TRBJ1-1, with TRBD1 identical over 7 bases. Germline CDR1 reads SQVTM; CDR2 reads ANQGSEA. The CDR3 spans 13 residues. The trim removed 7 bases at V and 0 bases at J, leaving 5 bases unmatched. The CDR3 nucleotides are TGCAGCGCCGCGGGACAGATGAACACTGAAGCTTTCTTT. Its translation: CSAAGQMNTEAFF.